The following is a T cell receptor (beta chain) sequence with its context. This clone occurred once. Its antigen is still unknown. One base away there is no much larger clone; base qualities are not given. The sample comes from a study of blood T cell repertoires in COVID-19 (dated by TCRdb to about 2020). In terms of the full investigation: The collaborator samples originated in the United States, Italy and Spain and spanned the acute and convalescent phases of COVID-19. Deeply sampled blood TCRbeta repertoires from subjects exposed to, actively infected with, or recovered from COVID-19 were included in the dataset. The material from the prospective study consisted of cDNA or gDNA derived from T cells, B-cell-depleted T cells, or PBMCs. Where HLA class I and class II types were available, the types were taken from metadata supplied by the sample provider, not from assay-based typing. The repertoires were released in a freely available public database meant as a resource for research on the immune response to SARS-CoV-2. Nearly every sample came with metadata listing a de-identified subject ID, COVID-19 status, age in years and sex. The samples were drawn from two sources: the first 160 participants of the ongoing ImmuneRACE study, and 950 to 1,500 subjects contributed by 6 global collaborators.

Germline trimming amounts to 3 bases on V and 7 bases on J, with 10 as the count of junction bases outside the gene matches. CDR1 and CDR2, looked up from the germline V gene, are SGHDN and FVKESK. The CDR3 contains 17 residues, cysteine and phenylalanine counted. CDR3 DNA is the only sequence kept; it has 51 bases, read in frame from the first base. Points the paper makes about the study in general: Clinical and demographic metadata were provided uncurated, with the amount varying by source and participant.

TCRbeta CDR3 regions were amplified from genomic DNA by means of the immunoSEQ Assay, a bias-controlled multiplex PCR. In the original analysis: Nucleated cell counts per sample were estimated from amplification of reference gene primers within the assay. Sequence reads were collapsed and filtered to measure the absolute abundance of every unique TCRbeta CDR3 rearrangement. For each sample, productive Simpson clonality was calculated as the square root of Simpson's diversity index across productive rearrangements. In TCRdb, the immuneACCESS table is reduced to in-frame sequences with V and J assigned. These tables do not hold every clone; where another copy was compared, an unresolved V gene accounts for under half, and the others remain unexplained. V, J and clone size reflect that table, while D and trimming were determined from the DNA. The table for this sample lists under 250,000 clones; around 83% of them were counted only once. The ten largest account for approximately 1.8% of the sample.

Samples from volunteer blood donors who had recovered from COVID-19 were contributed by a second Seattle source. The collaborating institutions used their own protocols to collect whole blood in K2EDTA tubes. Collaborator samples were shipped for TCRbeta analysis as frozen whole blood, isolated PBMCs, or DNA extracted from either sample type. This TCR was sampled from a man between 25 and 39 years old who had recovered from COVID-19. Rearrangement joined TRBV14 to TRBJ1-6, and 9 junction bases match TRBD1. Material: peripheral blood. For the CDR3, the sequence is CASSHTGGRRLNSPLHF. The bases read TGTGCCAGCAGCCATACAGGGGGCCGGCGTTTGAATTCACCCCTCCACTTT.